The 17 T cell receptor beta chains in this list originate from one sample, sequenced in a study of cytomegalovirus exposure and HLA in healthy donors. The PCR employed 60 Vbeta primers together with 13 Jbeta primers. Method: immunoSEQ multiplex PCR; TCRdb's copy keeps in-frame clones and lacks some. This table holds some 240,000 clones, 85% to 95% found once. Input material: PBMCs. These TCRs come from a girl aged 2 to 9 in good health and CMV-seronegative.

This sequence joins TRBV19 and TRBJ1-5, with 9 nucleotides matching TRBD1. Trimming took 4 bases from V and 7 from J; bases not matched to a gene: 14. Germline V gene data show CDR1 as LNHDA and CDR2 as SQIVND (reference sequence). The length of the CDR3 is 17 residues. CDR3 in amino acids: CASSTYRGLPGEQPQHF. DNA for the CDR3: TGTGCCAGTAGTACCTACAGGGGGCTCCCGGGGGAGCAGCCCCAGCATTTT.

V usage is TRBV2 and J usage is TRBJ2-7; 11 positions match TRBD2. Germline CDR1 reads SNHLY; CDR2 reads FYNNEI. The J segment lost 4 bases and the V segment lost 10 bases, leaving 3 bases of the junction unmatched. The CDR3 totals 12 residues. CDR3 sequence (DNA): TGTGCCATGGGACTAGCGGCGTACGAGCAGTACTTC. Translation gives CAMGLAAYEQYF.

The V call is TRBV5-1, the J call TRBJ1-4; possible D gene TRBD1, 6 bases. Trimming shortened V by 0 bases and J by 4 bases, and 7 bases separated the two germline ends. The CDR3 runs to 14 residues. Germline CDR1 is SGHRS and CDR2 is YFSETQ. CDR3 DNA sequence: TGCGCCAGCAGCTTGGGACAGGATAATGAAAAACTGTTTTTT. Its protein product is CASSLGQDNEKLFF.

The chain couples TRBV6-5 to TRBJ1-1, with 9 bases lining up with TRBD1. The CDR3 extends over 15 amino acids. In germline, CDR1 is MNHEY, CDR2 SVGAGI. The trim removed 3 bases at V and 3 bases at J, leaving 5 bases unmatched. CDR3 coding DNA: TGTGCCAGCAGTTATTCCGGGACAGGGTACACTGAAGCTTTCTTT. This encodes CASSYSGTGYTEAFF.

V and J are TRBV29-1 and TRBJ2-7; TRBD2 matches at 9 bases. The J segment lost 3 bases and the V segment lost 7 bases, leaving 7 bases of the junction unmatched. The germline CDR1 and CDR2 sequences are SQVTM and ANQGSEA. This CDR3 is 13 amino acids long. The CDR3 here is CSGGEAGGYEQYF. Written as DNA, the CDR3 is TGCAGCGGGGGGGAAGCGGGAGGCTACGAGCAGTACTTC.

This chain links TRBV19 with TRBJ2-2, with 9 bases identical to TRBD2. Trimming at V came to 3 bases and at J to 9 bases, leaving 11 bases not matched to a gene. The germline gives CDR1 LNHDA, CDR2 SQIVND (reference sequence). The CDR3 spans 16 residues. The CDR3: CASSMASGIRIRELFF. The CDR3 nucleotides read TGTGCCAGTAGTATGGCTAGCGGGATAAGAATCCGGGAGCTGTTTTTT.

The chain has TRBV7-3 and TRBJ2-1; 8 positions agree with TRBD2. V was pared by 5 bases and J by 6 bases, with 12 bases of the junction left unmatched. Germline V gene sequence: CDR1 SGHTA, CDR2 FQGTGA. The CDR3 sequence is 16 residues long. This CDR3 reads CASSRPGLGSGNEQFF. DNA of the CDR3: TGTGCCAGCAGCCGCCCGGGACTAGGGTCTGGCAATGAGCAGTTCTTC. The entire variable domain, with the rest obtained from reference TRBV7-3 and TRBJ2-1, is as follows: GAGVSQTPSNKVTEKGKYVELRCDPISGHTALYWYRQSLGQGPEFLIYFQGTGAADDSGLPNDRFFAVRPEGSVSTLKIQRTERGDSAVYLCASSRPGLGSGNEQFFGPGTRLTVL.

CDR3 amino acids: CASSSVNYEQYF. The DNA for the CDR3 is TGTGCCAGCAGCTCGGTTAATTACGAGCAGTACTTC. The chain couples TRBV11-2 to TRBJ2-7; D gene unclear. In germline, CDR1 is SGHAT, CDR2 FQNNGV. The ends were cut back, 4 bases at V and 4 bases at J, with 8 bases in the middle. This CDR3 is built from 12 residues.

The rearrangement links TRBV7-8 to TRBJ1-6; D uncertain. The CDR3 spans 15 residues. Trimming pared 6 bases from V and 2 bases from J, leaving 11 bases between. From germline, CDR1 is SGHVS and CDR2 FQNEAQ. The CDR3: CASRPYTPYNSPLHF. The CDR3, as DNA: TGTGCCAGCAGACCTTACACCCCCTATAATTCACCCCTCCACTTT.

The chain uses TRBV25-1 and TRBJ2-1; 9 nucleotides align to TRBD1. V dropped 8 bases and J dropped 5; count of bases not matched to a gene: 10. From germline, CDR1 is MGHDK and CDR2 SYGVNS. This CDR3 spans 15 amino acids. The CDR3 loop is CASQPSGQGHNEQFF. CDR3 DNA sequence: TGTGCCAGCCAGCCCTCGGGACAGGGACACAATGAGCAGTTCTTC.

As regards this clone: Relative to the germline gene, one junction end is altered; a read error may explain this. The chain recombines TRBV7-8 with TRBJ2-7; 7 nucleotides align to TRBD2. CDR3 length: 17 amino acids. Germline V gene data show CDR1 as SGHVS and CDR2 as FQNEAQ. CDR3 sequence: CASSLDSREGRSDEQYF. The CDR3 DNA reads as TGTGCCAGCAGTTTAGACTCGAGGGAGGGACGGTCCGACGAGCAGTACTTC.

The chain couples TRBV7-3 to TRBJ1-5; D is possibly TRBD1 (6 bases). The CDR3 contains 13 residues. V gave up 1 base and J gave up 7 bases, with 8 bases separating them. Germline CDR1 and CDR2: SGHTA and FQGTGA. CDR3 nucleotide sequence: TGTGCCAGCAGCTTAAAGGGGGGGCAGCCCCAGCATTTT. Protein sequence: CASSLKGGQPQHF.

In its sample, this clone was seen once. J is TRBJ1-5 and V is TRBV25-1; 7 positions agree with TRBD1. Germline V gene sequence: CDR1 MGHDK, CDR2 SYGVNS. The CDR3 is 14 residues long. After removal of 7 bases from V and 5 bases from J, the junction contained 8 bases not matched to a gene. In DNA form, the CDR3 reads TGTGCCAGCAAAGGTGAGGGGGCCCATCAGCCCCAGCATTTT. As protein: CASKGEGAHQPQHF.

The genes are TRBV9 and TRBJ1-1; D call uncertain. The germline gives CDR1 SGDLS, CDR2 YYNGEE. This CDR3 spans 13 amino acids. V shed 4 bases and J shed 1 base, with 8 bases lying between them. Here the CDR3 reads CASSTQENTEAFF. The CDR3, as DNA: TGTGCCAGCAGCACCCAGGAGAACACTGAAGCTTTCTTT.

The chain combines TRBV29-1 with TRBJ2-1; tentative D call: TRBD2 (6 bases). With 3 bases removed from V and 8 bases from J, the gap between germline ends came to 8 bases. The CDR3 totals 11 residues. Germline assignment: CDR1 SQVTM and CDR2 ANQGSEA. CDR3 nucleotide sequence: TGCAGCGTTGAGACTAGAGATGAGCAGTTCTTC. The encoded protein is CSVETRDEQFF.

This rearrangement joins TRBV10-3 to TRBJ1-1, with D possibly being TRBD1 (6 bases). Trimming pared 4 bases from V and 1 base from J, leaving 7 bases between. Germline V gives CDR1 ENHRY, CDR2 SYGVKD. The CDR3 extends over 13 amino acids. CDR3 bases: TGTGCCATCAGTGCAGGGGAGAACACTGAAGCTTTCTTT. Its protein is CAISAGENTEAFF.

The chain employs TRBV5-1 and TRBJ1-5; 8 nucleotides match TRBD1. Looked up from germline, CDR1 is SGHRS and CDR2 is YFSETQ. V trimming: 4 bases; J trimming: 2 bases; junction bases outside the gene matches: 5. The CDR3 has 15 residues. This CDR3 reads CASSVGQGGNQPQHF. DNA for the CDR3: TGCGCCAGCAGCGTTGGACAGGGTGGCAATCAGCCCCAGCATTTT.